This T cell receptor beta chain was documented in a study of blood T cell repertoires in COVID-19. Study-wide background: Samples representing acute and convalescent COVID-19 were sourced from the United States, Italy and Spain. In each case, the material was cDNA or gDNA derived from T cells, B-cell-depleted T cells, or PBMCs.

The authors' processing: It was from reference gene primer amplification that nucleated cell counts were estimated. Some clones are missing from TCRdb's copy, which holds only in-frame ones; the method was immunoSEQ multiplex PCR. V and J calls and clone size are given by that table; D and trimming were obtained from the DNA. The sample has over 100,000 clones; around 89% are singletons. Seattle-derived patients entered the study during active infection and were followed longitudinally. This CDR3 spans 15 amino acids. The V segment lost 3 bases and the J segment 4 bases; nucleotides outside the gene matches: 8. Looked up from germline, CDR1 is MDHEN and CDR2 is SYDVKM.

The chain is built from TRBV28 and TRBJ1-2, with TRBD1 identical over 7 bases. The receptor was derived from a man between 60 and 70 years old with COVID-19, enrolled during active disease. The sequenced material came from peripheral blood. The CDR3 nucleotides read TGTGCCAGCAGTTTCGGGGACCGGGACAGCTATGGCTACACCTTC. Its translation is CASSFGDRDSYGYTF.